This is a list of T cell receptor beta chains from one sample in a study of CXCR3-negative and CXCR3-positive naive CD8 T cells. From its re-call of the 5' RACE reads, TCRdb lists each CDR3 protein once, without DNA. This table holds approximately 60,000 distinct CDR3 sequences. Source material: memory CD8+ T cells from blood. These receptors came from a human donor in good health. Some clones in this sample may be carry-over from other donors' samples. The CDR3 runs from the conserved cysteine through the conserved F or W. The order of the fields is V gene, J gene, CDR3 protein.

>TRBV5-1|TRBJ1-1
CASSLGPGDAEAFF
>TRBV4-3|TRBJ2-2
CASSQVQLTGELFF
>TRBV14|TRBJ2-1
CASSQVEYEQLF
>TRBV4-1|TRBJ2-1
CASSQDLGGARFF
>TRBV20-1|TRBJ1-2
CSARDRPTVDGYTF
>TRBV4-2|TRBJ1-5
CASSQESNQPQHF
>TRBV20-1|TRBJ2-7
CSARGQSYEQYF
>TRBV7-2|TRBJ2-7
CASSFDSFSYEQYF
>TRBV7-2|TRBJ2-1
CASSLEFGVTLNEQFF
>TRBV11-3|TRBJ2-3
CASSPGRRGGTDTQYF
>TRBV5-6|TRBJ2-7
CASWASGETYEQYF
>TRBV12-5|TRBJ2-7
CASGLGHFGQYF
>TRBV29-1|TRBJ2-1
CSVEGPYEQFF
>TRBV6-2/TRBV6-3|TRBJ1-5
CASRELLNQPQHF
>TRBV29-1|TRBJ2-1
CSVEDRQGVVNEQFF
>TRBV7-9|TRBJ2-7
CASSPRQGLYEQYF
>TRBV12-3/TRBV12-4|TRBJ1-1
CASSQLRGQGTEAFF
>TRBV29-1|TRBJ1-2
CSVENPQPRSF
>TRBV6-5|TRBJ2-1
CASSKQLAGGSDEQFF
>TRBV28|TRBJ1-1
CASSFISGRGDSEAFF
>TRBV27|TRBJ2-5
CASSSGLALDLPYGQETQYF
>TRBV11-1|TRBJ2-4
CASSPGLAGAAWSKNIQYF
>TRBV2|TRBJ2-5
CASRSWGEWGETQYF
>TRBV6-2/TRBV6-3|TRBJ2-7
CASSTWTGPTAYEQYF
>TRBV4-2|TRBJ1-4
CASSQEYGTTNEKLFF
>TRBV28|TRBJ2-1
CATHATSGSPYEQFF
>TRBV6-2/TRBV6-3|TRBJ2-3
CASSRGLATDTQYF
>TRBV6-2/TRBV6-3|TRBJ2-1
CASSSYRDEQFF
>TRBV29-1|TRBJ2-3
CSAKLSRDNTDTQYF
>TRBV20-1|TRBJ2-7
CSAQGERDYEQYF
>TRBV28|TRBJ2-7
CASSLWREQYF
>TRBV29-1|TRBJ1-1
CSVEVKRIPFLYTEAFF
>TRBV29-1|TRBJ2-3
CSAPDTNTDTQYF
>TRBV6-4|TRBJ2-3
CASSDSAGEKTDTQYF
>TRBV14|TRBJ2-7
CASSQAPPGFAGAWYEQYF
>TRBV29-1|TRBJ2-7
CSVGTSESDYEQYF
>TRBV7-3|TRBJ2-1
CASGQINEQFF
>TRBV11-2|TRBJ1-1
CASSPGTVIEAFF
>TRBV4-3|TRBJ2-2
CASSQYHPPNTGELFF
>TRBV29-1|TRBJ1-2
CSAGWTGDYGYTF
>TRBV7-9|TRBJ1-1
CASSSAYTEAFF
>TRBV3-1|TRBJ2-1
CASSLQGLAVSNEQFF
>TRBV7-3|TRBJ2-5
CASSQTGLAGETQYF
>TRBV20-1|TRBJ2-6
CSAPNRASSASGANVLTF
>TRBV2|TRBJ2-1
CASLLAGVYNNEQFF
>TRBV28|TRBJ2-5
CASSSAGGGTQYF
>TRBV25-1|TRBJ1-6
CASSEYFEAGTIGSPLHF
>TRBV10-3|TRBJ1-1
CAISGSPRTANTEAFF
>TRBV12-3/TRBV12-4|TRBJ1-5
CASRAGTGYQPQHF
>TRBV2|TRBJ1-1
CASRQTTGTEAFF